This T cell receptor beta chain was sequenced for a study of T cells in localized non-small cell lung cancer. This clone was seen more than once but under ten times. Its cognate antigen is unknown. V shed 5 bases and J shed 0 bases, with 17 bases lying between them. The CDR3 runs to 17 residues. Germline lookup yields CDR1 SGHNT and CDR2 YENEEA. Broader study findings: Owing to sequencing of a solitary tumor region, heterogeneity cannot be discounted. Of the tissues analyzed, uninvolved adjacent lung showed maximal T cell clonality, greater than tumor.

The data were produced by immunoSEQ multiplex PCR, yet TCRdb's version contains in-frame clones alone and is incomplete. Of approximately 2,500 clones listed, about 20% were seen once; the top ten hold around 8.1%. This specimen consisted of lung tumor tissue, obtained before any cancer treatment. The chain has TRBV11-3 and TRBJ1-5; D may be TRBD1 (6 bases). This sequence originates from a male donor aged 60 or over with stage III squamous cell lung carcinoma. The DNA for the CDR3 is TGTGCCAGCAGCGCAAGAACAGGGACCGATAGCAATCAGCCCCAGCATTTT. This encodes CASSARTGTDSNQPQHF.